The 26 T cell receptor beta chains reported below all come from one sample, sequenced in a study of T-cell reconstitution after alpha-beta-depleted transplantation in children. Unique molecular identifiers featured in how the TCRbeta library was prepared. TCRdb independently ran MiXCR on the PCR reads; one entry per CDR3 protein. The table lists roughly 200,000 distinct CDR3 sequences, 6.5% to 7.5% of them singletons, with over 2.5% in the top ten. Sequenced material: PBMCs from the stem cell graft donor, taken from the stem cell graft. These TCRs come from a human donor who donated a stem cell graft to a child with Wiskott-Aldrich syndrome.

This clonotype was observed at least ten times. The CDR3 DNA follows: TGTGCCAGCAGCTTAAAGGAGCCGCCTTACGGCACAGATACGCAGTATTTT. The encoded protein is CASSLKEPPYGTDTQYF. V and J are TRBV7-9 and TRBJ2-3; D ambiguous. Trimming left V 2 bases short and J 1 base short, with 16 bases between. The CDR3 covers 17 residues. Germline CDR1 is SEHNR and CDR2 is FQNEAQ (reference sequence).

This CDR3 is CASSLPLGREQYF. The CDR3 bases are TGTGCCAGCAGCTTACCTCTGGGGAGGGAGCAGTACTTC. The V call is TRBV11-2, the J call TRBJ2-7, with D possibly TRBD2 on 6 matching bases. The germline V gene has CDR1 SGHAT and CDR2 FQNNGV. V was cut by 2 bases and J by 7 bases, with 12 bases left in between. This CDR3 spans 13 amino acids.

This clonotype has a count of ten or more. The genes are TRBV12-3 or TRBV12-4 and TRBJ1-5; 7 positions agree with TRBD1. CDR3 size: 14 residues. The V segment lost 6 bases and the J segment 4 bases; nucleotides outside the gene matches: 6. CDR3: CASSLNRGNQPQHF. The CDR3 nucleotides read TGTGCCAGCAGCCTGAACAGGGGTAATCAGCCCCAGCATTTT.

This clonotype was picked up a small number of times. The rearrangement joins TRBV7-6 to TRBJ2-5, with 8 positions matching TRBD1. The V and J ends lost 5 bases and 4 bases, in that order; junction bases with no gene match: 9. Germline-derived CDR1 and CDR2 are SGHVS and FNYEAQ. CDR3 size: 15 residues. The CDR3 protein is CASSPGGEWLETQYF. In nucleotides, the CDR3 is TGTGCCAGCAGCCCAGGGGGCGAATGGTTAGAGACCCAGTACTTC.

There are many counts of this clonotype. The gene calls are TRBV5-1 and TRBJ2-2; TRBD2 agrees at 8 bases. The V and J ends lost 0 bases and 6 bases, in that order; junction bases with no gene match: 13. CDR3 length: 18 amino acids. Germline values: CDR1 SGHRS, CDR2 YFSETQ. CDR3 sequence: CASSLVPPGLVSPGELFF. The CDR3 DNA reads TGCGCCAGCAGCTTGGTCCCGCCGGGACTAGTGTCTCCCGGGGAGCTGTTTTTT.

This clonotype has a count of ten or more. The V call is TRBV15, the J call TRBJ2-7; weak D call: TRBD1 (5 bases). Trimming removed 0 bases from V and 7 bases from J, with 10 bases in between. The CDR3 runs 13 residues. Germline loops: CDR1 LNHNV, CDR2 YYDKDF (reference sequence). For the CDR3, the DNA is TGTGCCACCAGCAGAGATCAGGGATGGGAGCAGTACTTC. It specifies CATSRDQGWEQYF.

The chain carries TRBV12-3 or TRBV12-4 and TRBJ1-5; D gene unclear. CDR3 size: 12 residues. V dropped 5 bases and J dropped 7 bases, with 9 bases sitting between them. The CDR3 here is CASSNGAQPQHF. The CDR3 DNA follows: TGTGCCAGCAGTAATGGAGCGCAGCCCCAGCATTTT.

This clonotype was seen repeatedly, ten times or more. J is TRBJ1-2 and V is TRBV6-1, with D possibly matching TRBD1 (6 bases). Germline CDR1 MNHNS, CDR2 SASEGT. The CDR3 runs to 14 residues. The V end lost 6 bases, the J end lost 0 bases, and 11 bases lay between the germline ends. The DNA for the CDR3 is TGTGCCAGCAGACGGACAGAAGCTAACTATGGCTACACCTTC. It specifies CASRRTEANYGYTF.

Ten or more counts support this clonotype. The rearrangement uses TRBV6-5 and TRBJ2-6; D gene ambiguous. Germline V lookup: CDR1 MNHEY, CDR2 SVGAGI. V was clipped by 2 bases and J by 2 bases, with 10 bases between them. The CDR3 length is 16 residues. The CDR3 DNA reads as TGTGCCAGCAGTTACACAAACCTGGCTGGGGCCAACGTCCTGACTTTC. Its translation: CASSYTNLAGANVLTF.

This clonotype was seen only a few times. V gene TRBV5-1 combines with J gene TRBJ1-4; D might be TRBD1 (5 bases). The V end was cut by 4 bases, the J end by 7 bases, with 14 bases between. The CDR3 covers 14 residues. CDR1 and CDR2 (germline): SGHRS, YFSETQ. The CDR3: CASSLWGRGEKLFF. CDR3 DNA: TGCGCCAGCAGCCTTTGGGGCCGGGGTGAAAAACTGTTTTTT.

This clonotype was recorded at least ten times. The chain combines TRBV3-1 with TRBJ2-5; TRBD1 matches 7 bases. Germline assignment: CDR1 LGHDT and CDR2 YNNKEL (reference sequence). Losses at the gene ends were 3 bases for V and 3 bases for J; bases not matched to a gene: 7. This CDR3 region has 15 residues. CDR3 DNA sequence: TGTGCCAGCAGCCAGTCGACAGGGTCCGAAGAGACCCAGTACTTC. Its translation is CASSQSTGSEETQYF.

The V gene is TRBV5-1, the J gene TRBJ2-7; 9 bases are a match to TRBD1. Per the germline V gene, CDR1 is SGHRS and CDR2 is YFSETQ. Trimming at V came to 4 bases and at J to 0 bases, leaving 5 bases not matched to a gene. This CDR3 spans 15 amino acids. CDR3 region: CASSTGTGISYEQYF. In nucleotides, the CDR3 is TGCGCCAGCAGCACCGGGACAGGGATCTCCTACGAGCAGTACTTC.

This clonotype was seen at least ten times. The genes are TRBV10-1 and TRBJ2-3; D remains ambiguous. This CDR3 region has 13 residues. The germline CDR1 and CDR2 sequences are WNHNN and SYGVQD (reference sequence). Trimming took 2 bases from V and 1 from J, leaving 4 bases between them. CDR3 coding DNA: TGCGCCAGCAGTGAGAGCGGCACAGATACGCAGTATTTT. Encoded protein: CASSESGTDTQYF.

This clonotype was recorded at least ten times. J is TRBJ1-1 and V is TRBV9; the match to TRBD1 covers 10 bases. The CDR3 has 18 amino acids. V lost 3 bases and J lost 0; bases outside the gene matches: 11. Per the germline V gene, CDR1 is SGDLS and CDR2 is YYNGEE. CDR3 nucleotides: TGTGCCAGCAGCGCCTCGGGACAGGGGATTGTCTTGAACACTGAAGCTTTCTTT. This encodes CASSASGQGIVLNTEAFF. Full variable domain (rest looked up from reference TRBV9 and TRBJ1-1): DSGVTQTPKHLITATGQRVTLRCSPRSGDLSVYWYQQSLDQGLQFLIQYYNGEERAKGNILERFSAQQFPDLHSELNLSSLELGDSALYFCASSASGQGIVLNTEAFFGQGTRLTVV.

The sample holds many counts of this clonotype. This chain connects TRBV28 to TRBJ2-7; TRBD1 might be the D (7 bases). Germline values: CDR1 MDHEN, CDR2 SYDVKM. The V end was cut by 5 bases, the J end by 2 bases, with 16 bases between. The CDR3 length is 15 residues. This CDR3 reads CASSPSEGTAYEQYF. The CDR3 DNA sequence: TGTGCCAGCAGTCCTTCGGAGGGGACAGCCTACGAGCAGTACTTC.

This clonotype was seen at least ten times. The chain employs TRBV5-1 and TRBJ1-1; TRBD1 is a possible D gene (5 bases). The CDR3 has 13 amino acids. V lost 4 bases to trimming and J lost 4 bases, with 11 bases between them. Germline CDR1 SGHRS, CDR2 YFSETQ. The CDR3 sequence: CASSPNTGTEAFF. Here the CDR3 DNA reads TGCGCCAGCAGCCCGAATACAGGCACTGAAGCTTTCTTT.

In its sample, this clonotype was seen many times. V is TRBV5-1 and J is TRBJ1-1; D remains unclear. Trimming removed 0 bases at V and 0 bases at J, with 6 bases between. CDR1 and CDR2 (germline): SGHRS, YFSETQ. CDR3 length: 14 amino acids. The chain's CDR3 is CASSLAKVNTEAFF. The CDR3 DNA reads as TGCGCCAGCAGCTTGGCTAAGGTGAACACTGAAGCTTTCTTT.

This clonotype was detected many times. V gene TRBV20-1 combines with J gene TRBJ2-7; no clear D. Germline V CDR1 and CDR2: DFQATT, SNEGSKA (reference sequence). V lost 5 bases to trimming and J lost 3 bases, with 17 bases between them. There are 14 residues in the CDR3. CDR3: CSAVKTALNYEQYF. The CDR3 nucleotides read TGCAGTGCTGTGAAGACCGCCCTAAACTACGAGCAGTACTTC.

This clonotype was picked up many times. The V and J genes are TRBV20-1 and TRBJ2-5; possible D gene TRBD2, 5 bases. V lost 0 bases to trimming and J lost 2 bases, with 7 bases between them. The CDR3 sequence is 13 residues long. Germline V CDR1 and CDR2: DFQATT, SNEGSKA (reference sequence). The CDR3 coding sequence is TGCAGTGCTAGAGACCGGGAACAAGAGACCCAGTACTTC. Its translation is CSARDREQETQYF.

This clonotype has ten or more counts. This sequence joins TRBV6-5 and TRBJ2-3; 11 positions agree with TRBD2. This CDR3 has 14 residues. Germline assignment: CDR1 MNHEY and CDR2 SVGAGI. J gave up 6 bases and V 6 bases, and 5 bases lay outside the gene matches. The CDR3, as DNA: TGTGCCAGCAGCTTAGCGGGGGGGAGGGATACGCAGTATTTT. Encoded protein: CASSLAGGRDTQYF.

This clonotype was observed a few times. The chain combines TRBV3-1 with TRBJ2-6; D call uncertain. The germline V gene has CDR1 LGHDT and CDR2 YNNKEL (reference sequence). The CDR3 extends over 15 amino acids. V gave up 3 bases and J gave up 2 bases, with 8 bases separating them. The CDR3 nucleotides are TGTGCCAGCAGCCACTACTTACCTGGGGCCAACGTCCTGACTTTC. Translated, it gives CASSHYLPGANVLTF.

V and J are TRBV5-1 and TRBJ1-1; 7 bases match TRBD1. This CDR3 has 14 amino acids. CDR1 is SGHRS, CDR2 YFSETQ, per germline. V lost 6 bases to trimming and J lost 1 base; unmatched junction nucleotides: 6. For the CDR3, the DNA is TGCGCCAGCACTGTTGACAGGGCGAACACTGAAGCTTTCTTT. It yields the protein CASTVDRANTEAFF.

This clonotype was counted ten times or more. The chain is built from TRBV5-6 and TRBJ1-5; D is uncertain. The germline V and J ends were trimmed by 5 bases and 3 bases, with 12 bases remaining between them. The CDR3 is 14 amino acids. Germline assignment: CDR1 SGHDT and CDR2 YYEEEE. For the CDR3, the DNA is TGTGCCAGCAGTTTACGTTCCGCCAATCAGCCCCAGCATTTT. Amino acids: CASSLRSANQPQHF.

This clonotype was counted many times. The CDR3 sequence is CSVEHRNTEAFF. The CDR3 DNA sequence: TGCAGCGTTGAACACAGGAACACTGAAGCTTTCTTT. This chain joins TRBV29-1 and TRBJ1-1; no clear D. The CDR3 has 12 amino acids. V was pared by 2 bases and J by 1 base, with 5 bases between. The germline V gene has CDR1 SQVTM and CDR2 ANQGSEA.

Ten or more counts support this clonotype. The junction shows a germline mismatch at one end, possibly a read error. The chain recombines TRBV12-3 or TRBV12-4 with TRBJ1-1; D not certain. There are 15 residues in the CDR3. CDR3 protein: CASSLASGMNTEAFF. The CDR3 DNA follows: TGTGCCAGCAGTCTAGCCAGTGGCATGAACACTGAAGCTTTCTTT.

This clonotype was observed many times. The CDR3: CASRGQRYNEQFF. The CDR3 DNA is TGTGCCAGCAGAGGACAGAGGTACAATGAGCAGTTCTTC. V usage is TRBV6-5 and J usage is TRBJ2-1, with D possibly matching TRBD1 (6 bases). The CDR3 consists of 13 residues. Germline V lookup: CDR1 MNHEY, CDR2 SVGAGI. V was cut by 6 bases and J by 4 bases, with 10 bases left in between.